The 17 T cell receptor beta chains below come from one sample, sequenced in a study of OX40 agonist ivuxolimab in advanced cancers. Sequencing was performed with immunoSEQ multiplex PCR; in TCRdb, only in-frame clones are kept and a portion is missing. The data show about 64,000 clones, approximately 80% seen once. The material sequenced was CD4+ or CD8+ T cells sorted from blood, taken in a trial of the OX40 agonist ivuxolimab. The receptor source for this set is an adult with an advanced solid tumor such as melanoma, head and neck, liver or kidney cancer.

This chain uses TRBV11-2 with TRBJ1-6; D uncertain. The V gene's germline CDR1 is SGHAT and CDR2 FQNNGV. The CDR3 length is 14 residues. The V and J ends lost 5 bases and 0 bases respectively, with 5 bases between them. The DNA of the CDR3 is TGTGCCAGCAGCCCCGACTCCTATAATTCACCCCTCCACTTT. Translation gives CASSPDSYNSPLHF.

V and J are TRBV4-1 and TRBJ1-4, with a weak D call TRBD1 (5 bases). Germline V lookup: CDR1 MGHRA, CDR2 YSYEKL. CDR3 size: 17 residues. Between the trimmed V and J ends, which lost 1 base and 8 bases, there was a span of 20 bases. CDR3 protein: CASSQGPLGRESEKLFF. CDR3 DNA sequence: TGCGCCAGCAGCCAAGGCCCCCTTGGCAGGGAGTCGGAAAAACTGTTTTTT.

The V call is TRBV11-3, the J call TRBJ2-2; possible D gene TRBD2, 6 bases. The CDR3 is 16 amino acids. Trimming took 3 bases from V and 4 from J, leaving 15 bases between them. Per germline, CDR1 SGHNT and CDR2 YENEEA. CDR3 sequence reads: CASSFVLGGATGELFF. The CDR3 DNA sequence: TGTGCCAGCAGCTTTGTCCTCGGCGGGGCCACCGGGGAGCTGTTTTTT.

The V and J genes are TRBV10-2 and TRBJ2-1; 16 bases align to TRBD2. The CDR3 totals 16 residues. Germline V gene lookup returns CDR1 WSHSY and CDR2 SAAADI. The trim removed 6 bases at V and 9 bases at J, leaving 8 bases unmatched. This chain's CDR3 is CASSLGTSGRVAEQFF. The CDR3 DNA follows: TGCGCCAGCAGCCTCGGGACTAGCGGGAGGGTAGCTGAGCAGTTCTTC.

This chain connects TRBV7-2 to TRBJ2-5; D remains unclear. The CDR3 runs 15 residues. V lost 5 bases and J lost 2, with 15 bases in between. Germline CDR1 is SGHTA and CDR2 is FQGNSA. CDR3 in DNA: TGTGCCAGCAGCCCTGGATGGACGGCGCAAGAGACCCAGTACTTC. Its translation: CASSPGWTAQETQYF. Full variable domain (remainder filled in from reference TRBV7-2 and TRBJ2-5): GAGVSQSPSNKVTEKGKDVELRCDPISGHTALYWYRQSLGQGLEFLIYFQGNSAPDKSGLPSDRFSAERTGGSVSTLTIQRTQQEDSAVYLCASSPGWTAQETQYFGPGTRLLVL.

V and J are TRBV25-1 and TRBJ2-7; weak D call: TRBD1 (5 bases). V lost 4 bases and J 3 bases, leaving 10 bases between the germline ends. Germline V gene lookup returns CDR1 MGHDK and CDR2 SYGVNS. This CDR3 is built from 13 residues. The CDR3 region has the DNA TGTGCCAGCAGTGTGGGGCTAGGCTACGAGCAGTACTTC. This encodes CASSVGLGYEQYF.

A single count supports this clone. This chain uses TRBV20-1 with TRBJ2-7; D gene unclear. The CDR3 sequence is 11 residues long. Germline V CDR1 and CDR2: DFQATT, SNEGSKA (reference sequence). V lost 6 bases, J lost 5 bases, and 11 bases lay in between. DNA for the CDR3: TGCAGTGCCATAGTTTCGCACGAGCAGTACTTC. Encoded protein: CSAIVSHEQYF.

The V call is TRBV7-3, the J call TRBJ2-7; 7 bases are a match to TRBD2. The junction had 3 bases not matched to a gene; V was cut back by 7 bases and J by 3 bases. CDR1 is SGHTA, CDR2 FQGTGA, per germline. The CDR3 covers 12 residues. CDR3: CASTGGSYEQYF. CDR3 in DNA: TGTGCCAGCACCGGGGGGAGCTACGAGCAGTACTTC.

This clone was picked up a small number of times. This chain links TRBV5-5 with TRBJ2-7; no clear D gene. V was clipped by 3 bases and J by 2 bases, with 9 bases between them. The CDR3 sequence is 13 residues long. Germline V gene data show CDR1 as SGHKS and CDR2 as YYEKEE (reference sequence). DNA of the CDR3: TGTGCCAGCAGCTCCGTCCAAACCTACGAGCAGTACTTC. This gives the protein CASSSVQTYEQYF.

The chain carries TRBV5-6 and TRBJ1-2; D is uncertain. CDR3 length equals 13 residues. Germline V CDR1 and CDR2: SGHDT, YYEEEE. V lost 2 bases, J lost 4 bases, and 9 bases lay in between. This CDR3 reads CASSLGNSYGYTF. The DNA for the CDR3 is TGTGCCAGCAGCTTAGGGAATAGCTATGGCTACACCTTC.

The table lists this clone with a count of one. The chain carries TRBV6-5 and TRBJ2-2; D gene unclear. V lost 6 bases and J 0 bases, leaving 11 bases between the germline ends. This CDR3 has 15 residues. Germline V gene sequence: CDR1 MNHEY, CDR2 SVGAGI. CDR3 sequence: CASRLLGSNTGELFF. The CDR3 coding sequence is TGTGCCAGCAGGCTCCTTGGATCGAACACCGGGGAGCTGTTTTTT.

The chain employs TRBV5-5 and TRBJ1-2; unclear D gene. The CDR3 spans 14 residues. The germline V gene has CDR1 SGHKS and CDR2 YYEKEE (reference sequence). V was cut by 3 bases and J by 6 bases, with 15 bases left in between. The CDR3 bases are TGTGCCAGCAGCTGGGGATGGGCAGGTGATGGCTACACCTTC. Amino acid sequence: CASSWGWAGDGYTF.

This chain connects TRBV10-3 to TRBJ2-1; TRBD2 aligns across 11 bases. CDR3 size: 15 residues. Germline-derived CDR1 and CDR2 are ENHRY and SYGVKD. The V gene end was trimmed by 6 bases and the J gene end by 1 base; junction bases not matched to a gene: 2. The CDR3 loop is CAIRGTSGSYNEQFF. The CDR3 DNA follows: TGTGCCATCAGGGGGACTAGCGGTTCCTACAATGAGCAGTTCTTC.

The CDR3: CASSSYMDRGTFSNQPQHF. CDR3 sequence (DNA): TGTGCCAGCAGCTCCTATATGGACAGGGGCACCTTTAGCAATCAGCCCCAGCATTTT. This chain joins TRBV5-5 and TRBJ1-5; 9 nucleotides match TRBD1. This CDR3 contains 19 residues. The germline CDR1 and CDR2 sequences are SGHKS and YYEKEE (reference sequence). With 3 bases clipped from V and 0 bases from J, the junction kept 13 bases outside the gene matches. The full variable domain, its missing parts supplied by reference TRBV5-5 and TRBJ1-5, is DAGVTQSPTHLIKTRGQQVTLRCSPISGHKSVSWYQQVLGQGPQFIFQYYEKEERGRGNFPDRFSARQFPNYSSELNVNALLLGDSALYLCASSSYMDRGTFSNQPQHFGDGTRLSIL.

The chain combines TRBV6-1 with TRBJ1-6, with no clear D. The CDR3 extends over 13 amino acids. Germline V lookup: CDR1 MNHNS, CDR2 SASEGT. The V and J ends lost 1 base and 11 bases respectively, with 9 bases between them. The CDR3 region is CASSEGIRPPLHF. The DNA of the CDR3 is TGTGCCAGCAGTGAAGGGATCCGTCCACCCCTCCACTTT.

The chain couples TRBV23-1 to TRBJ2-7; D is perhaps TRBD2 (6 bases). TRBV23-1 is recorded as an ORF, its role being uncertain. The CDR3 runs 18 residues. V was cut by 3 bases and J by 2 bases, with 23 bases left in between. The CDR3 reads CASSQRDLGPQRAYEQYF. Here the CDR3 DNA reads TGCGCCAGCAGTCAGCGGGACCTTGGACCCCAGAGGGCCTACGAGCAGTACTTC.

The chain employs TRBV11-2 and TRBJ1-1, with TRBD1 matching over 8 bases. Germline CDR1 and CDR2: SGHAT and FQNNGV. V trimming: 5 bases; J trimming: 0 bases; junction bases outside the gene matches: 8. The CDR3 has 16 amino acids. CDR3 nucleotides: TGTGCCAGCAGCACCCCGACAGGGGCAGTGAACACTGAAGCTTTCTTT. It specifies CASSTPTGAVNTEAFF.